This TCR beta chain was retrieved from a study of cytomegalovirus exposure and HLA in healthy donors. Overall study: In a later analysis, it was reported that the approximately 110 validation repertoires had been produced on the same platform as the 690 or so repertoires belonging to the first cohort.

The protocol was immunoSEQ multiplex PCR, while the TCRdb copy is restricted to in-frame clones and leaves out a portion. Altogether about 50,000 clones are present, 93% being singletons, with the ten largest covering around 1.7%. The donors were members of the approximately 110-subject validation cohort (separate from the approximately 730-subject first cohort). The germline gives CDR1 SGHRS, CDR2 YFSETQ. The V gene lost 2 bases and the J gene lost 2 bases, with 15 bases spanning the gap. The CDR3 totals 16 residues. Concerning this clone itself: Its antigen is unknown.

The study's findings and limits: In vitro checks showed that a few CMV-associated chains really do target CMV antigens. Some TCR beta chains (roughly 150 of them) were listed as cytomegalovirus-associated.

The specimen sequenced was PBMCs. This clonotype originated in a woman between 18 and 29 years old in good health and CMV-seropositive. This chain links TRBV5-1 with TRBJ2-3; perhaps TRBD2 as D (7 bases). The CDR3 DNA is TGCGCCAGCAGCTTCGGGCGGGGGCGGGACACAGATACGCAGTATTTT. This codes for CASSFGRGRDTDTQYF.